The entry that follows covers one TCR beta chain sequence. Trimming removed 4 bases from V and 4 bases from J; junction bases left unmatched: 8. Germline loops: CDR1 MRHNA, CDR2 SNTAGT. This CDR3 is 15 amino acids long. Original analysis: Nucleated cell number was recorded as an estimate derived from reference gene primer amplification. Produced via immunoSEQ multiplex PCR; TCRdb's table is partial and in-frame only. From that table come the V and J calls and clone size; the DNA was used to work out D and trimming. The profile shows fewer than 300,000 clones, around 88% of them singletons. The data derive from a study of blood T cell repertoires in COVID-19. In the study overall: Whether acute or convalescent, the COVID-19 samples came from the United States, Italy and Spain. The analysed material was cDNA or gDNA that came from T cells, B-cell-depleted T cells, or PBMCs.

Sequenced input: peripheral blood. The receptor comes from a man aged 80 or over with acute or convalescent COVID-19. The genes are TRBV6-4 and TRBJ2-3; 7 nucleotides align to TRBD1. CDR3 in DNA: TGTGCCAGCAGTGCCCGACAGGGTTATTCAGATACGCAGTATTTT. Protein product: CASSARQGYSDTQYF.